Each of the 8 T cell receptor beta chains below was sequenced from the same sample in a study of T cells after yellow fever vaccination. TCRdb independently ran MiXCR on the 5' RACE reads; one entry per CDR3 protein. The data contain 250,000 or so distinct CDR3 sequences, more than 3.5% of them singletons. Here the sequenced sample was PBMCs, taken 15 days after the yellow fever booster vaccination. The receptors shown here come from a man aged 18 to 29 who received the YFV17D yellow fever vaccine.

This clonotype was counted at least ten times. The rearrangement joins TRBV29-1 to TRBJ2-7; TRBD1 agrees at 8 bases. The trim removed 7 bases at V and 3 bases at J, leaving 8 bases unmatched. Germline assignment: CDR1 SQVTM and CDR2 ANQGSEA. This CDR3 contains 13 residues. CDR3 sequence: CSAEGQGGYEQYF. DNA of the CDR3: TGCAGCGCCGAAGGACAGGGCGGCTACGAGCAGTACTTC.

This clonotype was seen ten or more times. The chain is built from TRBV20-1 and TRBJ1-5, with 8 bases identical to TRBD1. CDR3 length equals 15 residues. Germline CDR1 and CDR2: DFQATT and SNEGSKA (reference sequence). V lost 0 bases to trimming and J lost 5 bases; unmatched junction nucleotides: 6. DNA for the CDR3: TGCAGTGCTAGAGATGCGACAGGGGATCATCAGCCCCAGCATTTT. Its translation: CSARDATGDHQPQHF.

This clonotype was observed many times. The CDR3 region is CASSESTGGYEQYV. The CDR3 nucleotides read TGCGCCAGCAGTGAGTCGACGGGTGGCTACGAGCAGTACGTC. The V and J genes are TRBV10-2 and TRBJ2-7; no clear D. V gave up 0 bases and J gave up 3 bases, with 9 bases separating them. The CDR3 covers 14 residues. From germline, CDR1 is WSHSY and CDR2 SAAADI.

This clonotype was seen ten or more times. V and J are TRBV19 and TRBJ2-7, with 8 bases matching TRBD2. Germline CDR1 LNHDA, CDR2 SQIVND (reference sequence). The CDR3 has 15 residues. Germline trimming cut 6 bases from V and 0 bases from J; bases unmatched to any gene: 7. CDR3: CASSRGGTVSYEQYF. CDR3 coding DNA: TGTGCCAGTAGCCGGGGGGGGACGGTCTCCTACGAGCAGTACTTC. Together with reference TRBV19 and TRBJ2-7, the CDR3 gives the full variable domain: DGGITQSPKYLFRKEGQNVTLSCEQNLNHDAMYWYRQDPGQGLRLIYYSQIVNDFQKGDIAEGYSVSREKKESFPLTVTSAQKNPTAFYLCASSRGGTVSYEQYFGPGTRLTVT.

This clonotype occurred a few times. The DNA for the CDR3 is TGCGCCAGCAGCTTGGCGGGCAGTACCACAGATACGCAGTATTTT. As protein: CASSLAGSTTDTQYF. The V gene is TRBV5-1, the J gene TRBJ2-3, with D unresolved. Trimming stripped 0 bases from V and 2 bases from J, with 10 bases between. Germline loops: CDR1 SGHRS, CDR2 YFSETQ. There are 15 residues in the CDR3.

Ten or more counts support this clonotype. The genes are TRBV10-2 and TRBJ2-2, with 8 bases aligning to TRBD2. Germline V lookup: CDR1 WSHSY, CDR2 SAAADI. The J segment lost 4 bases and the V segment lost 10 bases, leaving 11 bases of the junction unmatched. The CDR3 totals 15 residues. CDR3 coding DNA: TGCGCCATACTTCCTACGGGGGGGAGCACCGGGGAGCTGTTTTTT. Amino acids: CAILPTGGSTGELFF.

This clonotype was found many times. V and J are TRBV12-3 or TRBV12-4 and TRBJ2-7; D gene uncertain. The CDR3 is made up of 13 amino acids. The germline V and J ends were trimmed by 2 bases and 5 bases, with 10 bases remaining between them. The CDR3 loop is CASSLRPRDEQYF. The CDR3 DNA sequence: TGTGCCAGCAGTTTACGCCCCCGGGACGAGCAGTACTTC.

This clonotype showed up many times. The CDR3, as DNA: TGTGCCAGCAGCTGGGGGCCCGGGGGGGGAACTGAAGCTTTCTTT. Its translation is CASSWGPGGGTEAFF. The genes are TRBV5-5 and TRBJ1-1; D is perhaps TRBD1 (6 bases). This CDR3 has 15 residues. Between the trimmed V and J ends, which lost 3 bases and 5 bases, there was a span of 17 bases. Germline assignment: CDR1 SGHKS and CDR2 YYEKEE (reference sequence).